Listed below are T cell receptor beta chains from one sample, sequenced in a study of T cell responses to AZD1222 COVID-19 vaccine. Assay used: immunoSEQ multiplex PCR; TCRdb lists only in-frame clones, some missing. The table records around 210,000 clones, approximately 94% of them present only once. Sample: peripheral blood, taken 28 days after the second dose of the MenACWY control vaccine. The receptors were gathered from an adult who received the MenACWY meningococcal vaccine as a control. Each CDR3 is given with its conserved first and last residue. A D gene is named only where the DNA matches it firmly. A row's size may be missing; if present it is once, few, many or a size class.

TRBV2	NA	NA	TRBJ2-2	TGTGCCAGCAGATGGGACAACGCGAACACCGGGGAGCTGTTTTTT	CASRWDNANTGELFF
TRBV2	NA	NA	TRBJ1-5	TGTGCCAGTGAAACGGAAACGAATAGCAATCAGCCCCAGCATTTT	CASETETNSNQPQHF
TRBV4-2	NA	NA	TRBJ1-1	TGTGCCAGCAGCCCACAAGGGGCGTTGACAGGCAGGAACACTGAAGCTTTCTTT	CASSPQGALTGRNTEAFF
TRBV5-1	NA	NA	TRBJ1-2	TGCGCCAGCAGCTTGGATCAGGGATCCTATGGCTACACCTTC	CASSLDQGSYGYTF
TRBV6-2/TRBV6-3	NA	NA	TRBJ2-2	TGTGCCAGCAGCCAAGCGGCCGGGGAGCTGTTTTTT	CASSQAAGELFF
TRBV19	NA	TRBD2	TRBJ2-3	TGTGCCAGTAGTATCAGCGGCGGGAGTGGTTCAGATACGCAGTATTTT	CASSISGGSGSDTQYF
TRBV5-1	NA	NA	TRBJ1-4	TGCGCCAGCAGCTTGGGCGGCGGGGCTAATGAAAAACTGTTTTTT	CASSLGGGANEKLFF
TRBV5-3	NA	NA	TRBJ2-1	TGTGCCAGAAGCTTAGTGGGAGTGTGCTACAATGAGCAGTTCTTC	CARSLVGVCYNEQFF
TRBV30	NA	NA	TRBJ2-5	TGTGCCTGGAGTTTGGCGGGTCAAGAGACCCAGTACTTC	CAWSLAGQETQYF
TRBV23-1	NA	TRBD1	TRBJ2-1	TGCGCCAGCAGTCGTACCGGGACAGGGTCTGGTTGGGAGCAGTTCTTC	CASSRTGTGSGWEQFF
TRBV5-1	NA	NA	TRBJ1-1	TGCGCCAGCAGCTCCCAGGGAGGTAGGACTGAAGCTTTCTTT	CASSSQGGRTEAFF
TRBV7-2	NA	TRBD1	TRBJ2-7	TGTGCCAGCAGCCACGGGACAGGGGGCTACGAGCAGTACTTC	CASSHGTGGYEQYF
TRBV30	NA	NA	TRBJ1-5	TGTGCGTGGCGTTTGGAGGCGGGGCAGCCCCAGCATTTT	CAWRLEAGQPQHF
TRBV19	NA	TRBD1	TRBJ1-2	TGTGCCAGTAGCCCCGACAGGGGGCTGGCCTATGGCTACACCTTC	CASSPDRGLAYGYTF
TRBV4-3	NA	NA	TRBJ2-7	TGCGCCAGCAGCACAGGGAGATACGGGATGTACGAGCAGTACTTC	CASSTGRYGMYEQYF
TRBV5-1	once	NA	TRBJ1-5	TGCGCCAGCAGCTTGGGGGCCGGGGGCGATCAGCCCCAGCATTTT	CASSLGAGGDQPQHF
TRBV4-3	NA	TRBD2	TRBJ2-1	TGCGCCAGCAGCCAAGAATTACTAGCGGGGGCCCTGGAGCAGTTCTTC	CASSQELLAGALEQFF
TRBV6-5	few	TRBD1	TRBJ2-7	TGTGCCAGCAGTTACCCTCAGGGGGCGGAGGAGCAGTACTTC	CASSYPQGAEEQYF
TRBV7-9	NA	NA	TRBJ2-7	TGTGCCAGCAGCTTAGAGGAGATAACCGAGCAGTACTTC	CASSLEEITEQYF
TRBV7-9	NA	NA	TRBJ2-5	TGTGCCAGCAGCTTTCTTGGCATGGAGACCCAGTACTTC	CASSFLGMETQYF
TRBV28	NA	NA	TRBJ2-7	TGTGCCAGCAGTTTGAGGGCGGAAAGCTCCTACGAGCAGTACTTC	CASSLRAESSYEQYF
TRBV7-9	NA	NA	TRBJ2-7	TGTGCCAGCAGCCCAAGAGACAGAAGCTCCTACGAGCAGTACTTC	CASSPRDRSSYEQYF
TRBV2	NA	NA	TRBJ2-2	TGTGCCAGCAGGCTTCGGAGATTTAGCAGGGCGAACACCGGGGAGCTGTTTTTT	CASRLRRFSRANTGELFF
TRBV19	NA	TRBD1	TRBJ1-2	TGTGCCAGTAGTATATCACCGACAGGGATGGACGGCTACACCTTC	CASSISPTGMDGYTF
TRBV7-9	NA	NA	TRBJ2-7	TGTGCCAGCAGCCGCCCCCGGGAGATGGTGCAGTCCTTC	CASSRPREMVQSF
TRBV5-4	NA	NA	TRBJ1-2	TGTGCCAGCAGCTTGCCGGCCACTAACTATGGCTACACCTTC	CASSLPATNYGYTF
TRBV6-1	NA	NA	TRBJ2-1	TGTGCCAGCAGTGAACTCGGGGTTAATGAGCAGTTCTTC	CASSELGVNEQFF
TRBV6-5	NA	NA	TRBJ1-1	TGTGCCAGCAGTCCAGGGATGAACACTGAAGCTTTCTTT	CASSPGMNTEAFF
TRBV1	NA	NA	TRBJ1-1	TGCACCAGCCCGGAAGCTTTCTTT	CTSPEAFF
TRBV6-5	NA	NA	TRBJ1-5	TGTGCCAGCAGCCGAAGTTATTATAGCAATCAGCCCCAGCATTTT	CASSRSYYSNQPQHF
TRBV11-2	NA	TRBD2	TRBJ2-7	TGTGCCAGCAGCTTAGAAGCGGGAGGGCCTGAGGGCGAGCAGTACTTC	CASSLEAGGPEGEQYF
TRBV28	NA	TRBD1	TRBJ2-7	TGTGCCAGCAACGGACAGGCGACCTCCTACGAGCAGTACTTC	CASNGQATSYEQYF